This T cell receptor (beta chain) was found in a study of vaccination effects on CD4 cells after COVID-19. Germline CDR1 KGHSH, CDR2 LQKENI. The V gene lost 3 bases and the J gene lost 6 bases, with 11 bases spanning the gap. The CDR3 sequence is 13 residues long. Concerning this clone itself: Its antigen is still unknown.

Sequenced by immunoSEQ multiplex PCR; TCRdb stores in-frame clones only, minus some. The repertoire consists of tens of thousands of clones, with 75% to 85% occurring once and the leading ten covering approximately 31%. Study-wide points: The study got few convalescent patients and did not collect any early post-infection timepoints.

Using viral peptide pools, the ViraFEST assay grew out antigen-specific CD4+ T cells prior to sequencing. Investigators separated out CD4+ T cells once about eleven days of culture had passed. Recipients of the vaccine had no prior SARS-CoV-2 infection and negative nucleocapsid antibodies. In the cultures, half the medium was exchanged for IL-2 medium on days 3 and 7. Sequences were derived from CD4+ T cells from PBMCs cultured with SARS-CoV-2 spike peptides, sampled before COVID-19 vaccination. The receptor was derived from a human donor who received a COVID-19 vaccine. The genes are TRBV18 and TRBJ1-2; weak D call: TRBD1 (6 bases). CDR3 sequence reads: CASSPSDSNGYTF. CDR3 sequence (DNA): TGTGCCAGCTCACCGTCGGACAGTAATGGCTACACCTTC.